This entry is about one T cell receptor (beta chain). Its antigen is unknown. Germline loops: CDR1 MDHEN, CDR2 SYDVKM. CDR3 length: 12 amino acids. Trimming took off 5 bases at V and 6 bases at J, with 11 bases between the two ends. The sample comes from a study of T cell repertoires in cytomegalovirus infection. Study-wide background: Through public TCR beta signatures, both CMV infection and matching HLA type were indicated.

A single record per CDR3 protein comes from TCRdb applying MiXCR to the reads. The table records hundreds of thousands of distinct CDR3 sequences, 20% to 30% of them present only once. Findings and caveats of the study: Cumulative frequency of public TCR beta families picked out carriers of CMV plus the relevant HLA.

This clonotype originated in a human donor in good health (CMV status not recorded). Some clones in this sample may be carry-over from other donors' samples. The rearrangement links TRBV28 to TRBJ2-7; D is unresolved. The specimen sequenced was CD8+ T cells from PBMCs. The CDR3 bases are TGTGCCAGCAGTCCCCCGGGTGCCGAGCAGTACGTC. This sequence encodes CASSPPGAEQYV.